This T cell receptor (beta chain) is from a study of immune characteristics of hereditary and idiopathic chronic pancreatitis. About the study as a whole: Local immune cells and TCRbeta repertoires in the pancreas were profiled in this study for hereditary and idiopathic chronic pancreatitis, with control organ donor pancreases used for comparison. TCRbeta sequencing was performed on 4 or 5 control pancreases, 7 hereditary chronic pancreatitis pancreases and roughly 6 idiopathic chronic pancreatitis pancreases. The gDNA-based approach was chosen because it involved minimal in vitro experimental manipulation of pancreas-infiltrating T cells. The research as a whole found: Vbeta-Jbeta gene family usage, including TRBV10, TRBV19, TRBV23 and TRBV5, differed between hereditary and idiopathic chronic pancreatitis. Compared with controls, both chronic pancreatitis groups had significantly higher TCRbeta repertoire diversity and lower clonality. Chronic pancreatitis caused by alcohol use was not included in the study. Because patient tissue could be obtained only at the time of TPIAT, differences in disease duration may have affected the immune findings. Among under 15 chronic pancreatitis patients, higher numbers of productive TCR rearrangements went along with higher disease severity scores, showing a positive correlation.

Concerning this clone: Its antigen remains undetermined. Per-nucleotide qualities are absent, and no much larger clonotype sits a single base away.

To prepare the library, the immunoSEQ multiplex PCR assay was applied. From pancreatic genomic DNA, the TCRbeta CDR3 region along with adjacent sequences was amplified and then sequenced. Under the source paper's analysis protocol: Productive clonality and productive rearrangement counts were measured along with repertoire diversity, which was expressed as a mean normalized Shannon-Wiener index. The nonparametric Mann-Whitney U test was used to compare repertoire metrics between the control and chronic pancreatitis groups. Shared clonotypes were defined as CDR3beta sequences with identical amino acid composition and length across subjects. Held by TCRdb, this immuneACCESS table contains in-frame sequences only and omits some clones. Under half of the omission traces to an unresolved V gene where checked; the cause of the rest is unknown. The V and J calls and clone size come from that table; D and trimming were worked out from the DNA. Within this sample are 11,000 to 15,000 clones, with more than 60% of them counted one time only. The top ten clonotypes cover 13% to 15% of the sample.

The CDR3 has 14 amino acids, counting the end cysteine and phenylalanine. Only the CDR3 region is kept as DNA, spanning 42 bases read in frame from base 1. V is reduced by 4 bases and J by 2 bases, leaving a spacing of 11 bases between them. CDR1 and CDR2 were assigned from the germline V gene as KGHSH and LQKENI. Chronic pancreatitis pancreas tissue came from patients undergoing total pancreatectomy with islet autotransplantation (TPIAT). Included chronic pancreatitis patients had no known history of diabetes. Genomic DNA was extracted directly from bulk pancreas tissue, without T cell sorting, for TCRbeta sequencing. Pancreas tissues from patients and organ donors were collected consecutively at two US centers.

This clonotype was obtained from a human donor with chronic pancreatitis. Here the chain combines TRBV18 and TRBJ2-5; the D gene is possibly TRBD2, with 6 bases matching. What was sequenced was pancreas tissue with hereditary chronic pancreatitis. The CDR3 loop reads CASSRAGTQETQYF. In nucleotide form, the sequence is TGTGCCAGCTCACGAGCCGGGACTCAAGAGACCCAGTACTTC.